These T cell receptor beta chains were read from a single sample in a study of T-cell memory formation after mild COVID-19. TCRdb redid the calling of the 5' RACE reads with MiXCR, one entry per CDR3 protein. The data show about 470,000 distinct CDR3 sequences, with approximately 23% seen just once and approximately 12% held by the top ten. The sequenced sample was PBMCs or a T cell subset sorted from them (not recorded which). The receptors derive from an adult woman who had mild COVID-19 (a few samples of this study predate the infection). Cell type and time point are not known. The CDR3 runs from the conserved cysteine through the conserved F or W. Each record gives: clone size, CDR3 length, V gene, D gene, J gene, CDR3 DNA, CDR3 protein. The D gene is left open where the match is weak. The size entry is marked missing in some rows and otherwise reads once, few, many or a size class.

once	14	TRBV27	TRBD1	TRBJ2-1	TGTGCCAGCAGTTTAGGGACAGGGCTCCATGAGCAGTTCTTC	CASSLGTGLHEQFF
NA	14	TRBV4-1	NA	TRBJ2-1	TGCGCCAGCAGCCAAGAGTTAGCTGCTTTTGAGCAGTTCTTC	CASSQELAAFEQFF
NA	15	TRBV7-2	NA	TRBJ1-1	TGTGCCAGCAGACTAAACAGGGTTTGGGCTCGTGAAGCTTTCTTT	CASRLNRVWAREAFF
few	12	TRBV20-1	NA	TRBJ1-1	TGCAGTGCTAGTACGGGGAACACTGAAGCTTTCTTT	CSASTGNTEAFF
NA	13	TRBV5-1	NA	TRBJ2-2	TGCGCCAGCAGCTCTGACAGCACCGGGGAGCTGTTTTTT	CASSSDSTGELFF
NA	12	TRBV24-1	NA	TRBJ2-3	TGTGCCACCAGCCAGAACACAGATACGCAGTATTTT	CATSQNTDTQYF
NA	10	TRBV20-1	TRBD2	TRBJ2-1	TGCAGTGCCATCAGACTAGCGGAGTTCTTC	CSAIRLAEFF
NA	16	TRBV6-5	NA	TRBJ2-3	TGTGCCAGCAGATCGAGACAGGGACTGATCACAGATACGCAGTATTTT	CASRSRQGLITDTQYF
few	17	TRBV27	NA	TRBJ2-1	TGTGCCAGCAGTCCGCTAAGGGGACGGGCGAACTACAATGAGCAGTTCTTC	CASSPLRGRANYNEQFF
few	16	TRBV10-3	NA	TRBJ1-1	TGTGCCATCAGTGAGTCATTGGGGAGCATGAACACTGAAGCTTTCTTT	CAISESLGSMNTEAFF
many	17	TRBV12-3/TRBV12-4	TRBD2	TRBJ2-1	TGTGCCAGCAGTTTTGAAGGAGCGGGGGATACCTACAATGAGCAGTTCTTC	CASSFEGAGDTYNEQFF
NA	16	TRBV4-3	TRBD2	TRBJ2-1	TGCGCCAGCAGCCAAGGAGGCGGACTAGGACGGAATGAGCAGTTCTTC	CASSQGGGLGRNEQFF
few	15	TRBV5-6	NA	TRBJ2-3	TGTGCCAGCAGCTTGGTTGGGAGAGGCACAGATACGCAGTATTTT	CASSLVGRGTDTQYF
few	15	TRBV20-1	TRBD2	TRBJ2-3	TGCAGTGCCCAGGGACTAGCGGGGTCCACAGATACGCAGTATTTT	CSAQGLAGSTDTQYF
NA	15	TRBV6-5	NA	TRBJ1-2	TGTGCCAGCAGTTACTCGTACAGGGCTAACTATGGCTACACCTTC	CASSYSYRANYGYTF
NA	12	TRBV12-3/TRBV12-4	NA	TRBJ1-2	TGTGCCAGCAGTTTACTCCAGGCCGGCTACACCTTC	CASSLLQAGYTF
few	20	TRBV7-9	TRBD1	TRBJ2-2	TGTGCCAGCAGCCCACACCCAGACGCTGGGACAGGGGGAAACACCGGGGAGCTGTTTTTT	CASSPHPDAGTGGNTGELFF
NA	14	TRBV24-1	TRBD2	TRBJ2-1	TGTGCCACCAGTTCAGGACTAGCGGGAGACGAGCAGTTCTTC	CATSSGLAGDEQFF
NA	15	TRBV5-8	TRBD2	TRBJ2-7	TGTGCCAGCAGCTGGGGGGGGACGGCGGGAGACGAGCAGTACTTC	CASSWGGTAGDEQYF
few	15	TRBV21-1	NA	TRBJ2-7	TGTGCCAGCAAGGGGCGAAGGGGGCCCGGCTACGAGCAGTACTTC	CASKGRRGPGYEQYF
NA	12	TRBV5-1	NA	TRBJ1-2	TGCGCCAGCAGCTTGGGTAATGAAGGCTACACCTTC	CASSLGNEGYTF
NA	13	TRBV6-1	NA	TRBJ1-1	TGTGCCAGCAGTGAACGTAGCACCCCTCGAGCTTTCTTT	CASSERSTPRAFF
NA	17	TRBV11-2	NA	TRBJ1-1	TGTGCCAGCAGGTATGGGACGGGGCAGGCCAAAAGCACTGAAGCTTTCTTT	CASRYGTGQAKSTEAFF
NA	14	TRBV12-3/TRBV12-4	NA	TRBJ1-1	TGTGCCAGCAGGGCTAGGACACCCAACACTGAAGCTTTCTTT	CASRARTPNTEAFF
NA	14	TRBV25-1	NA	TRBJ2-7	TGTGCCAGCATTAGATCCGAGGGTTCCTACGAGCAGTACTTC	CASIRSEGSYEQYF
few	16	TRBV12-3/TRBV12-4	TRBD2	TRBJ2-1	TGTGCCAGCAGTTTAGGTCTAGCGGGGGGCGTAAATGAGCAGTTCTTC	CASSLGLAGGVNEQFF
few	13	TRBV5-1	TRBD2	TRBJ2-7	TGCGCCAGCAGCCGGGGGGGACCCGACGAGCAGTACTTC	CASSRGGPDEQYF
NA	17	TRBV7-2	NA	TRBJ2-3	TGTGCCAGCAGCTTCGATAGGGGACTTTCTAGCACAGATACGCAGTATTTT	CASSFDRGLSSTDTQYF
NA	16	TRBV5-1	TRBD2	TRBJ2-2	TGCGCCAGCAGCTTGGACGGGGGGGCGAACACCGGGGAGCTGTTTTTT	CASSLDGGANTGELFF
NA	14	TRBV7-2	NA	TRBJ1-2	TGTGCCAGCAGCTTCGATCGCGGTGGGGACGGCTACACCTTC	CASSFDRGGDGYTF
NA	15	TRBV6-5	NA	TRBJ1-1	TGTGCCAGCACCCTAGGTAGGCAGAGAGACACTGAAGCTTTCTTT	CASTLGRQRDTEAFF
NA	14	TRBV10-3	TRBD1	TRBJ2-7	TGTGCCATCAGTGACCGGGACAGGGGTCACGAGCAGTACTTC	CAISDRDRGHEQYF
NA	21	TRBV7-9	TRBD2	TRBJ2-1	TGTGCCAGCAGCTTATCTTTAGTCGGCGGACTAGCGACGAGCTCCTACAATGAGCAGTTCTTC	CASSLSLVGGLATSSYNEQFF
NA	13	TRBV20-1	TRBD1	TRBJ1-1	TGCAGTGCTCCCCCAGGGGGCGGAGTTGAAGCTTTCTTT	CSAPPGGGVEAFF
NA	16	TRBV7-9	TRBD2	TRBJ2-1	TGTGCCAGCAGCGACGGCGGCGGGAGTCTTATCGATGAGCAGTTCTTC	CASSDGGGSLIDEQFF
few	14	TRBV18	NA	TRBJ2-7	TGTGCCAGCTCACCCCCGTCCGGGGGCTACGAGCAGTACTTC	CASSPPSGGYEQYF
NA	15	TRBV20-1	NA	TRBJ1-1	TGCAGTGCTAGAGATAGTTGGACAATGAACACTGAAGCTTTCTTT	CSARDSWTMNTEAFF